This T cell receptor (beta chain) was sequenced in a study of shared clonotypes between healthy human individuals. An even split of each subset's genomic DNA across several immunoSEQ plates was performed. Assay: immunoSEQ multiplex PCR; the TCRdb copy retains only in-frame clones and omits some. The repertoire holds about 1.1 million clones, with around 82% as singletons. Researchers partitioned CD4+ cells into CD45RA+ naive and CD45RA-negative memory subsets. The sample was memory CD4+ T cells from PBMCs. Specified subset: CD45RA-negative fraction. The source is a man younger than 35 in good health. Some clones in this sample may be carry-over from other donors' samples.

The CDR3 DNA is TGTGCCAGCAGTTCAGGGGGGGCAGGTGATGAAAAACTGTTTTTT. It translates to CASSSGGAGDEKLFF. This chain joins TRBV25-1 and TRBJ1-4, with 7 bases matching TRBD1. This CDR3 spans 15 amino acids. Germline V lookup: CDR1 MGHDK, CDR2 SYGVNS. Trimming took 5 bases from V and 6 from J; bases not matched to a gene: 9.